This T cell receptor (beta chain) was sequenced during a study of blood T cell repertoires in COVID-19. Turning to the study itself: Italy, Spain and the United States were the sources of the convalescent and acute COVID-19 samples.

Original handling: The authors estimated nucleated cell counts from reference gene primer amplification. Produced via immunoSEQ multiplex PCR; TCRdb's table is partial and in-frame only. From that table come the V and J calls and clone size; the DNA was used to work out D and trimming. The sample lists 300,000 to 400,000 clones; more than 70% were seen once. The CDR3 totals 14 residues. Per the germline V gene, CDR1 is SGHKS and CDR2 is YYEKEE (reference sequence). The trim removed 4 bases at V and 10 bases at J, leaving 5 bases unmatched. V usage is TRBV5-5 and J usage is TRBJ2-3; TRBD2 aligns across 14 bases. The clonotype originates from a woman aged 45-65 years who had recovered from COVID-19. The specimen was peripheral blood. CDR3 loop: CASSPGTSGGAQYF. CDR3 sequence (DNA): TGTGCCAGCAGCCCCGGGACTAGCGGGGGAGCGCAGTATTTT.